These 12 T cell receptor beta chains share one sample of origin, sequenced in a study of cytomegalovirus exposure and HLA in healthy donors (dated by TCRdb to about 2017). The library was generated by the immunoSEQ multiplex PCR assay. TCRdb's version of the immuneACCESS table is confined to in-frame rearrangements and falls short of the full clone set. An unresolved V gene accounts for under half of the shortfall where checked; the remainder is of unknown origin. For this sample the table gives approximately 170,000 clones, of which around 84% were detected only once. Together, the top ten hold roughly 15% of the sample. Material: PBMCs. These receptors originate from a man between 18 and 29 years old in good health and CMV-seropositive.

This clone appeared once. J is TRBJ2-6 and V is TRBV6-6; the D gene is possibly TRBD1 (5 bases). V was shortened by 6 bases and J by 4 bases, with 13 bases between the two germline ends. This CDR3 comprises 15 residues. Germline V gene sequence: CDR1 MNHNY, CDR2 SVGAGI (reference sequence). CDR3 protein: CASSVRGGGANVLTF. Written as DNA, the CDR3 is TGTGCCAGCAGCGTTAGGGGTGGCGGGGCCAACGTCCTGACTTTC.

The CDR3 DNA reads TGCGCCAGCAGCCTGAGCGGGAGCTTTAGAGAGACCCAGTACTTC. Residues: CASSLSGSFRETQYF. J is TRBJ2-5 and V is TRBV4-1, with 8 bases lining up with TRBD2. With 4 bases clipped from V and 4 bases from J, the junction kept 8 bases outside the gene matches. Per the germline V gene, CDR1 is MGHRA and CDR2 is YSYEKL. The CDR3 consists of 15 residues.

The V and J genes are TRBV11-2 and TRBJ2-1, with a weak D call TRBD2 (6 bases). The germline V and J ends were trimmed by 1 base and 7 bases, with 17 bases remaining between them. CDR3 length: 16 amino acids. Per germline, CDR1 SGHAT and CDR2 FQNNGV. CDR3 amino acids: CASSLARAGSNNEQFF. Written as DNA, the CDR3 is TGTGCCAGCAGCTTAGCCAGGGCGGGATCGAATAATGAGCAGTTCTTC.

The chain uses TRBV6-5 and TRBJ1-6; tentative D call: TRBD1 (5 bases). Trimming cost V 3 bases and J 10 bases, with 13 bases left between them. The length of the CDR3 is 14 residues. The germline V gene encodes CDR1 MNHEY and CDR2 SVGAGI. The CDR3 reads CASSYGGVVSPLHF. CDR3 DNA: TGTGCCAGCAGTTATGGAGGGGTGGTATCACCCCTCCACTTT.

The V call is TRBV29-1, the J call TRBJ2-5; 12 nucleotides line up with TRBD2. CDR1 is SQVTM, CDR2 ANQGSEA, per germline. The CDR3 loop spans 16 amino acids. Trimming cost V 1 base and J 2 bases; bases outside gene matches: 5. The CDR3 loop is CSVEAGTSGGQETQYF. The DNA of the CDR3 is TGCAGCGTTGAAGCGGGAACTAGCGGGGGGCAAGAGACCCAGTACTTC.

The chain carries TRBV9 and TRBJ1-2; 10 bases are shared with TRBD1. V shed 4 bases and J 5 bases; nucleotides not matched to a gene: 5. Germline-derived CDR1 and CDR2 are SGDLS and YYNGEE. The CDR3 is 14 amino acids. DNA of the CDR3: TGTGCCAGCAGCTTCGGACAGGGGGGATATGGCTACACCTTC. This encodes CASSFGQGGYGYTF. The entire variable domain, with the rest obtained from reference TRBV9 and TRBJ1-2, is as follows: DSGVTQTPKHLITATGQRVTLRCSPRSGDLSVYWYQQSLDQGLQFLIQYYNGEERAKGNILERFSAQQFPDLHSELNLSSLELGDSALYFCASSFGQGGYGYTFGSGTRLTVV.

The gene calls are TRBV5-4 and TRBJ1-2; 9 nucleotides match TRBD1. V lost 0 bases and J lost 5; bases outside the gene matches: 5. Germline loops: CDR1 SGHNT, CDR2 YYREEE (reference sequence). This CDR3 is built from 15 residues. CDR3 loop: CASSLAGQGTYGYTF. CDR3 nucleotide sequence: TGTGCCAGCAGCTTGGCCGGACAGGGGACGTATGGCTACACCTTC.

The gene calls are TRBV30 and TRBJ1-5; D perhaps matches TRBD1 (5 bases). Germline CDR1 reads GTSNPN; CDR2 reads SVGIG (reference sequence). The V gene lost 4 bases and the J gene lost 7 bases, with 14 bases spanning the gap. This CDR3 has 13 amino acids. CDR3 bases: TGTGCCTGGACCCACCGGGGGGGACAGCCCCAGCATTTT. It encodes CAWTHRGGQPQHF. Combining the CDR3 with reference TRBV30 and TRBJ1-5 gives the whole variable domain SQTIHQWPATLVQPVGSPLSLECTVEGTSNPNLYWYRQAAGRGLQLLFYSVGIGQISSEVPQNLSASRPQDRQFILSSKKLLLSDSGFYLCAWTHRGGQPQHFGDGTRLSIL.

The chain combines TRBV15 with TRBJ2-2, with a tentative D call TRBD1 (6 bases). Looked up from germline, CDR1 is LNHNV and CDR2 is YYDKDF (reference sequence). The CDR3 extends over 13 amino acids. The V end lost 6 bases, the J end lost 5 bases, and 10 bases lay between the germline ends. The CDR3 loop reads CATRETGTGELFF. DNA for the CDR3: TGTGCCACCAGGGAGACAGGTACCGGGGAGCTGTTTTTT.

V and J are TRBV11-3 and TRBJ2-6, with D possibly TRBD1 on 6 matching bases. The germline V gene has CDR1 SGHNT and CDR2 YENEEA. Trimming stripped 3 bases from V and 1 base from J, with 10 bases between. The CDR3 has 16 residues. The CDR3 here is CASSFTGMSGANVLTF. The CDR3 region has the DNA TGTGCCAGCAGCTTTACAGGGATGTCTGGGGCCAACGTCCTGACTTTC.

This clone was detected only once. CDR3 in amino acids: CASSSGTSENTGELFF. The DNA for the CDR3 is TGTGCCAGCAGTTCAGGGACTAGCGAGAACACCGGGGAGCTGTTTTTT. The chain links TRBV27 to TRBJ2-2; 10 positions agree with TRBD2. From germline, CDR1 is MNHEY and CDR2 SMNVEV (reference sequence). This CDR3 spans 16 amino acids. Trimming at V came to 4 bases and at J to 1 base, leaving 3 bases not matched to a gene.

This clone was recorded only once. J is TRBJ2-2 and V is TRBV6-5; the match to TRBD2 covers 7 bases. The CDR3 sequence is 13 residues long. The germline CDR1 and CDR2 sequences are MNHEY and SVGAGI. J was trimmed by 7 bases and V by 7 bases; bases with no gene match: 6. CDR3 residues: CASTRRTSGELFF. Written as DNA, the CDR3 is TGTGCCAGCACCCGACGGACTAGCGGGGAGCTGTTTTTT.